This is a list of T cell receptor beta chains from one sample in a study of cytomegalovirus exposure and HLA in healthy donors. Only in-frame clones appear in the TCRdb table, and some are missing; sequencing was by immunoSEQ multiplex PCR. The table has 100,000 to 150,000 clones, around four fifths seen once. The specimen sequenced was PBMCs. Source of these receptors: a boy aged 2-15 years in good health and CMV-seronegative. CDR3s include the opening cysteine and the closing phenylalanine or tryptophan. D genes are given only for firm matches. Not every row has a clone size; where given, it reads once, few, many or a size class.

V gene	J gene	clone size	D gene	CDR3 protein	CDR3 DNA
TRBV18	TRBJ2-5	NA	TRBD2	CASSPIAGGPGETQYF	TGTGCCAGCTCACCAATTGCGGGAGGGCCAGGAGAGACCCAGTACTTC
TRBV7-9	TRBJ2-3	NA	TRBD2	CASSLGLAGDTQYF	TGTGCCAGCAGCTTAGGACTAGCGGGAGATACGCAGTATTTT
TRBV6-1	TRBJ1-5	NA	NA	CASSRGMSNQPQHF	TGTGCCAGCAGTAGGGGGATGAGCAATCAGCCCCAGCATTTT
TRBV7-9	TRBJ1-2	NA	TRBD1	CASSWGPGTDGYTF	TGTGCCAGCAGCTGGGGGCCCGGGACAGATGGCTACACCTTC
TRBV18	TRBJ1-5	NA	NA	CASSPAGDQPQHF	TGTGCCAGCTCACCAGCAGGTGATCAGCCCCAGCATTTT
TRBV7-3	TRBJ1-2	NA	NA	CASSLSPDYGYTF	TGTGCCAGCAGCTTATCTCCTGACTATGGCTACACCTTC
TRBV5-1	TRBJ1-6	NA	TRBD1	CASGPTGTGDSPLHF	TGCGCCAGCGGCCCTACCGGGACAGGAGATTCACCCCTCCACTTT
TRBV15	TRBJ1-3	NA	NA	CATSEDRLGGNTIYF	TGTGCCACCAGCGAAGACAGGTTGGGGGGAAACACCATATATTTT
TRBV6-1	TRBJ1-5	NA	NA	CASSVLSGGRNQPQHF	TGTGCCAGCAGTGTCCTTTCGGGAGGGAGAAATCAGCCCCAGCATTTT
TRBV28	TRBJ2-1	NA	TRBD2	CASSLVFRDGTLAGAYNEQFF	TGTGCCAGCAGTTTGGTTTTCAGGGACGGAACTCTAGCGGGAGCCTACAATGAGCAGTTCTTC
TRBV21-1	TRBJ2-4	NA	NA	CASSTPGQGSVQYF	TGTGCCAGCAGCACCCCGGGACAGGGGTCGGTTCAGTACTTC
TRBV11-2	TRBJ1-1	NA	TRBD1	CASSFTPVGTDFGEAFF	TGTGCCAGCAGCTTCACGCCGGTCGGGACAGATTTTGGTGAAGCTTTCTTT
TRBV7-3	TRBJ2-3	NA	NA	CASSPSPTNTDTQYF	TGTGCCAGCAGCCCGAGTCCGACAAACACAGATACGCAGTATTTT
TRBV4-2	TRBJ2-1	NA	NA	CASSQEIGNSYNEQFF	TGTGCCAGCAGCCAAGAAATTGGCAACTCCTACAATGAGCAGTTCTTC
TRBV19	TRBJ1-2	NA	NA	CASRHPGYSYGYTF	TGTGCCAGTAGACACCCCGGGTACTCCTATGGCTACACCTTC
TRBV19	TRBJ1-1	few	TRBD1	CASSTGTVNTEAFF	TGTGCCAGTAGTACGGGGACAGTGAACACTGAAGCTTTCTTT
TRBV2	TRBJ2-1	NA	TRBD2	CASSETWGLAGNDEQFF	TGTGCCAGCAGTGAAACTTGGGGACTAGCGGGGAATGATGAGCAGTTCTTC
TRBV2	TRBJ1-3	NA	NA	CASSEAPLSGNTIYF	TGTGCCAGCAGTGAGGCCCCCCTCTCTGGAAACACCATATATTTT
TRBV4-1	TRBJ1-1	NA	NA	CASSLQVNTEAFF	TGCGCCAGCAGCCTACAGGTGAACACTGAAGCTTTCTTT
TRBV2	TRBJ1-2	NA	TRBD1	CASSPGQEAPDTF	TGTGCCAGCAGTCCGGGACAGGAGGCCCCGGACACCTTC
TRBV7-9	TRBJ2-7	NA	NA	CSSTPGEYEQYF	TGTTCCAGCACCCCCGGAGAATACGAGCAGTACTTC
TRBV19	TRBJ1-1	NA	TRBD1	CASSILAGGPTEAFF	TGTGCCAGTAGTATCTTGGCAGGGGGTCCCACTGAAGCTTTCTTT
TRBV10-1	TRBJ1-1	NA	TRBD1	CASSEHDREVQAFF	TGCGCCAGCAGTGAGCACGACAGGGAGGTACAAGCTTTCTTT
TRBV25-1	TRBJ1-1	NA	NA	CASQINPDRRMNTEAFF	TGTGCCAGCCAGATAAACCCCGACAGAAGAATGAACACTGAAGCTTTCTTT
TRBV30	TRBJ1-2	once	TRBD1	CAWYDRAEYGYTF	TGTGCCTGGTACGACAGGGCCGAATATGGCTACACCTTC